The source of this T cell receptor (beta chain) is a study of cytomegalovirus exposure and HLA in healthy donors. Study-level information: Earlier, roughly 120 million unique TCR beta sequences were recovered from about 200 million T cells by an analysis. Study-wide results and caveats: In a later analysis, CMV-associated beta chains were mostly HLA-associated, it appeared.

The length of the CDR3 is 14 residues. Germline V gene lookup returns CDR1 SGHTA and CDR2 FQGNSA. Trimming took 3 bases from V and 8 from J; bases not matched to a gene: 8. A word on this clone: Its specificity is unknown.

13 Jbeta primers and 60 Vbeta primers were used for the PCR. Generated by immunoSEQ multiplex PCR, the TCRdb table keeps only in-frame clones and is missing some. The data hold 250,000 or so clones, with around nine tenths observed a single time. The sample taken for sequencing was PBMCs. The source is a girl aged 2 to 9 in good health and CMV-seronegative. The rearrangement joins TRBV7-2 to TRBJ1-2; 8 bases are shared with TRBD1. CDR3 amino acids: CASSFPSGGVGYTF. In nucleotides, the CDR3 is TGTGCCAGCAGCTTCCCCTCAGGGGGCGTAGGCTACACCTTC.